This TCR beta chain was observed in a study of shared clonotypes between healthy human individuals. Assay: immunoSEQ multiplex PCR; the TCRdb copy retains only in-frame clones and omits some. The profile shows about 1.1 million clones, approximately 80% of them singletons. Trimming took 11 bases from V and 0 from J, leaving 8 bases between them. CDR3 length: 11 residues. Germline assignment: CDR1 SEHNR and CDR2 FQNEAQ (reference sequence). What was sequenced was memory CD4+ T cells from PBMCs. Subset defined: CD45RA-negative fraction. V is TRBV7-9 and J is TRBJ2-7; D gene uncertain. This TCR derives from a man between 18 and 35 years old in good health. Some clones in this sample may be carry-over from other donors' samples. The CDR3 spells CAGASSYEQYF. CDR3 in DNA: TGTGCCGGAGCCTCCTCCTACGAGCAGTACTTC.